Listed here are 10 T cell receptor beta chains from one sample, sequenced in a study of blood T cell repertoires in COVID-19 (TCRdb year 2020). Library method: the immunoSEQ multiplex PCR assay. This is the immuneACCESS table as TCRdb keeps it, with only in-frame sequences that have V and J called. A part of the clones is gone; compared with another copy, unresolved V genes explain less than half, and the rest is unexplained. The sample table contains about 150,000 clones; only one count was recorded for approximately 78% of them. Jointly, the top ten make up roughly 1.5% of the sample. The sample consisted of peripheral blood. The receptors were gathered from a man older than 75 with acute or convalescent COVID-19.

The CDR3 reads CASSSLGSMNTEAFF. The CDR3, as DNA: TGTGCCAGCAGTTCACTTGGGAGCATGAACACTGAAGCTTTCTTT. J is TRBJ1-1 and V is TRBV5-5; no definite D call. Trimming took off 5 bases at V and 0 bases at J, with 14 bases between the two ends. The germline V gene encodes CDR1 SGHKS and CDR2 YYEKEE (reference sequence). This CDR3 spans 15 amino acids.

The CDR3: CASSQPGTGVGLKTQYF. CDR3 DNA sequence: TGCGCCAGCAGCCAACCCGGGACAGGGGTTGGTCTCAAGACCCAGTACTTC. The rearrangement uses TRBV5-1 and TRBJ2-5; 10 nucleotides match TRBD1. Losses at the gene ends were 4 bases for V and 6 bases for J; bases not matched to a gene: 15. The CDR3 spans 17 residues. Germline-derived CDR1 and CDR2 are SGHRS and YFSETQ.

The CDR3 nucleotides read TGTGCCAGCTCACCAAACAGGGGGCCTGGAAACACCATATATTTT. It is translated as CASSPNRGPGNTIYF. The chain links TRBV18 to TRBJ1-3; TRBD1 agrees at 9 bases. CDR3 length equals 15 residues. Unmatched junction bases numbered 1, after V lost 2 bases and J lost 2 bases. Per the germline V gene, CDR1 is KGHSH and CDR2 is LQKENI.

In its sample, this clone was seen once. V usage is TRBV19 and J usage is TRBJ1-1; 9 nucleotides match TRBD1. The junction had 4 bases not matched to a gene; V was cut back by 4 bases and J by 4 bases. The CDR3 has 14 residues. Per germline, CDR1 LNHDA and CDR2 SQIVND (reference sequence). CDR3 in amino acids: CASSTPTGGTEAFF. DNA for the CDR3: TGTGCCAGTAGTACACCGACAGGGGGCACTGAAGCTTTCTTT.

CDR3 nucleotides: TGTGCCAGCTCATCGTCGGGACAGTACACAGATACGCAGTATTTT. Amino acids: CASSSSGQYTDTQYF. The chain employs TRBV18 and TRBJ2-3; TRBD1 aligns across 7 bases. With 5 bases clipped from V and 2 bases from J, the junction kept 7 bases outside the gene matches. The CDR3 length is 15 residues. The germline gives CDR1 KGHSH, CDR2 LQKENI.

The chain has TRBV7-8 and TRBJ2-1; 12 positions match TRBD2. The J segment lost 6 bases and the V segment lost 4 bases, leaving 7 bases of the junction unmatched. This CDR3 spans 16 amino acids. Germline V gene data show CDR1 as SGHVS and CDR2 as FQNEAQ. The CDR3 protein is CASSSGTSGWGNEQFF. The CDR3 region has the DNA TGTGCCAGCAGCTCAGGGACTAGCGGGTGGGGCAATGAGCAGTTCTTC.

This chain uses TRBV5-5 with TRBJ2-3; possibly TRBD2 for D (7 bases). The V and J ends lost 0 bases and 3 bases respectively, with 20 bases between them. This CDR3 is 18 amino acids long. Per germline, CDR1 SGHKS and CDR2 YYEKEE (reference sequence). The CDR3 here is CASSLVGGGAVLTDTQYF. The DNA of the CDR3 is TGTGCCAGCAGCTTGGTGGGTGGGGGGGCCGTTCTGACAGATACGCAGTATTTT.

The chain combines TRBV5-6 with TRBJ2-3; 8 nucleotides match TRBD1. Germline CDR1 is SGHDT and CDR2 is YYEEEE. V was clipped by 4 bases and J by 3 bases; unmatched bases: 10. The CDR3 has 16 residues. CDR3 in amino acids: CASSLPGQGDTDTQYF. The CDR3 DNA is TGTGCCAGCAGCCTACCAGGACAGGGAGATACAGATACGCAGTATTTT.

The V call is TRBV19, the J call TRBJ2-7; 8 nucleotides align to TRBD1. This CDR3 contains 14 residues. Germline V gene sequence: CDR1 LNHDA, CDR2 SQIVND (reference sequence). V shed 3 bases, J shed 4 bases, and the junction held 5 bases outside the gene matches. The CDR3 DNA follows: TGTGCCAGTAGTATGGGCCAGGGGGCGTACGAGCAGTACTTC. Translation gives CASSMGQGAYEQYF.

The chain joins TRBV7-9 to TRBJ1-4; D is unclear. Between the trimmed V and J ends, which lost 2 bases and 8 bases, there was a span of 12 bases. CDR3 length: 14 residues. Germline V gene lookup returns CDR1 SEHNR and CDR2 FQNEAQ (reference sequence). This CDR3 is CASSLPIVPEKLFF. CDR3 coding DNA: TGTGCCAGCAGCTTACCTATCGTTCCCGAAAAACTGTTTTTT.